A selection of T cell receptor beta chains follows, all from one sample in a study of T cells in Graves' hyperthyroidism and ophthalmopathy. In TCRdb, the multiplex PCR reads were re-called with MiXCR into one record per CDR3 protein. The data show roughly 100,000 distinct CDR3 sequences, roughly 40% seen once. Sample: peripheral blood or thyroid tissue (not recorded which). These receptors originate from a woman between 25 and 40 years old with Graves' hyperthyroidism. CDR3s include the opening cysteine and the closing phenylalanine or tryptophan. Some rows have no size entry. The others give once, few or many, or a class for an expanded clone.

J gene: TRBJ1-3; clone size: many; V gene: TRBV25-1; CDR3 protein: CASSESRVIGSGNTIYF
J gene: TRBJ2-6; clone size: .; V gene: TRBV7-2; CDR3 protein: CASSAGQGLTF
J gene: TRBJ1-2; clone size: many; V gene: TRBV4-2; CDR3 protein: CASSQGQMSVNYGYTF
J gene: TRBJ1-3; clone size: many; V gene: TRBV5-6; CDR3 protein: CASSLWHFRNTIYF
J gene: TRBJ1-1; clone size: once; V gene: TRBV2; CDR3 protein: CASSEQGSFDTEAFF
J gene: TRBJ1-3; clone size: many; V gene: TRBV11-3; CDR3 protein: CASSSRDFAIYF
J gene: TRBJ1-4; clone size: many; V gene: TRBV7-2; CDR3 protein: CASSLVRGDEKLFF
J gene: TRBJ1-1; clone size: many; V gene: TRBV10-2; CDR3 protein: CASSERRVGGTEAFF
J gene: TRBJ2-3; clone size: many; V gene: TRBV19; CDR3 protein: CASSYGTSGSDTQYF
J gene: TRBJ1-2; clone size: .; V gene: TRBV7-2; CDR3 protein: CASSLVWSFSYGYTF
J gene: TRBJ2-2; clone size: .; V gene: TRBV13; CDR3 protein: CAGAPGLANTGEPFF
J gene: TRBJ1-5; clone size: .; V gene: TRBV5-1; CDR3 protein: CASSLTTYYEQYFGPGNQPQHF
J gene: TRBJ2-6; clone size: .; V gene: TRBV5-1; CDR3 protein: CASSLIPGTEAF
J gene: TRBJ1-5; clone size: few; V gene: TRBV28; CDR3 protein: CASSLPPHQPQHF
J gene: TRBJ1-3; clone size: many; V gene: TRBV7-8; CDR3 protein: CASSLGTGGLGNTIYF
J gene: TRBJ2-7; clone size: few; V gene: TRBV7-8; CDR3 protein: CASSFQLAGHEQYF
J gene: TRBJ1-5; clone size: .; V gene: TRBV30; CDR3 protein: CAWSTDGTQHF
J gene: TRBJ1-2; clone size: many; V gene: TRBV29-1; CDR3 protein: CSVDSGSYGYTF
J gene: TRBJ1-6; clone size: many; V gene: TRBV7-9; CDR3 protein: CASSLGAIFSPLHF
J gene: TRBJ1-6; clone size: many; V gene: TRBV19; CDR3 protein: CASSNIINADEGSPLHF
J gene: TRBJ1-5; clone size: many; V gene: TRBV2; CDR3 protein: CASKDSSLGGPQHF
J gene: TRBJ1-1; clone size: .; V gene: TRBV20-1; CDR3 protein: CSAGRPPGQGNTEAFF
J gene: TRBJ1-3; clone size: many; V gene: TRBV7-9; CDR3 protein: CASSSTRITGVVSGNTIYF
J gene: TRBJ1-1; clone size: few; V gene: TRBV12-1; CDR3 protein: CASSHPRTALFGRYTEAFF
J gene: TRBJ2-7; clone size: few; V gene: TRBV7-4; CDR3 protein: CASSPSSETSGTREQYF
J gene: TRBJ2-7; clone size: many; V gene: TRBV5-1; CDR3 protein: CASSLGLNEQYF
J gene: TRBJ1-2; clone size: many; V gene: TRBV2; CDR3 protein: CASSDGTGGRMDYGYTF
J gene: TRBJ1-5; clone size: many; V gene: TRBV6-5; CDR3 protein: CASSEAHTDQPQHF
J gene: TRBJ2-5; clone size: .; V gene: TRBV28; CDR3 protein: CASTESVSYGYTFGSGTQYF
J gene: TRBJ2-4; clone size: .; V gene: TRBV11-2; CDR3 protein: CASSWSGLTKNIQYF
J gene: TRBJ1-5; clone size: many; V gene: TRBV27; CDR3 protein: CASSPRVAAVNQPQHF
J gene: TRBJ1-2; clone size: many; V gene: TRBV13; CDR3 protein: CASSRDRGNYGYTF
J gene: TRBJ1-5; clone size: .; V gene: TRBV15; CDR3 protein: CATSRRGDSNQPQHF
J gene: TRBJ1-3; clone size: many; V gene: TRBV15; CDR3 protein: CATSSDVSGNTIYF
J gene: TRBJ1-3; clone size: .; V gene: TRBV19; CDR3 protein: CASNLRSSGSTMYF
J gene: TRBJ1-1; clone size: .; V gene: TRBV25-1; CDR3 protein: CASRGYVDTEAFF
J gene: TRBJ2-7; clone size: many; V gene: TRBV11-2; CDR3 protein: CASSTRTGPSDEQYF
J gene: TRBJ1-1; clone size: many; V gene: TRBV7-9; CDR3 protein: CANSLVGGVTEAFF